The present entry profiles one T cell receptor beta chain with its context. No antigen is known for it. The CDR3 loop spans 15 amino acids. Libraries were prepared by immunoSEQ multiplex PCR; TCRdb keeps only in-frame clonotypes and omits some of them. The sample carries a few thousand clones, about four fifths recorded once. The entry originates in a study of blood T cell dynamics during melanoma immunotherapy. Study at large: Metastatic melanoma patients received first-line pembrolizumab or nivolumab plus ipilimumab. Broader study findings: It remained unknown if the driving T cell clones were melanoma-specific.

The time point here: week 3, after first cycle of checkpoint inhibitor. Blood was drawn before treatment and at week 3 after checkpoint blockade. At 12 weeks after first infusion, RECIST 1.1 defined response for most patients. The rearrangement uses TRBV7-5 and TRBJ2-1; TRBD1, the table's D call, lacks a check against the DNA. TRBV7-5 is classified as a pseudogene. Sequencing used blood, obtained from a patient treated with checkpoint blockade. This clonotype was sampled from a human donor with melanoma. In nucleotides, the CDR3 is TGTGTCAGAAGCTCCCCGCCTCAGGGGGGCAATGAGCAGTTCTTC. Translation: CVRSSPPQGGNEQFF.